Detailed here is one TCR beta chain. This record belongs to a study of shared clonotypes between healthy human individuals. Measured with immunoSEQ multiplex PCR; TCRdb has only the in-frame clones, and not every one. The table includes around 480,000 clones, nearly 80% detected once. CDR1 and CDR2 from the germline V gene are GTSNPN and SVGIG (reference sequence). V gave up 0 bases and J gave up 1 base, with 1 base separating them. This CDR3 is built from 13 residues. Specimen: PBMCs. The sequence came from a middle-aged woman in good health. Some clones in this sample may be carry-over from other donors' samples. The chain employs TRBV30 and TRBJ2-6; D is unclear. CDR3 protein: CAWSVSGANVLTF. The CDR3 DNA is TGTGCCTGGAGTGTGTCTGGGGCCAACGTCCTGACTTTC.